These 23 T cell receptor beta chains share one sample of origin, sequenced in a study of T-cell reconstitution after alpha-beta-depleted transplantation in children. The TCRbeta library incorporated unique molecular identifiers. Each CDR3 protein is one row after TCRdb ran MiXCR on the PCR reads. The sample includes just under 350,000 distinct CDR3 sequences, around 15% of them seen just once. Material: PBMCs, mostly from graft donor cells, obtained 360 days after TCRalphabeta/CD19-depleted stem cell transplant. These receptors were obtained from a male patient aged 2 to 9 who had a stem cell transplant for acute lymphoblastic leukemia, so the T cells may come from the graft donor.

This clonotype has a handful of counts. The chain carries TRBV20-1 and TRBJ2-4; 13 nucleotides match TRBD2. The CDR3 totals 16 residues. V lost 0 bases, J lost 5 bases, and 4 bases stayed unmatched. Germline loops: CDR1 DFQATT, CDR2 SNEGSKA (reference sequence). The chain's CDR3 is CSARESTSGRQNIQYF. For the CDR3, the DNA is TGCAGTGCTAGAGAATCGACTAGCGGGAGGCAAAACATTCAGTACTTC.

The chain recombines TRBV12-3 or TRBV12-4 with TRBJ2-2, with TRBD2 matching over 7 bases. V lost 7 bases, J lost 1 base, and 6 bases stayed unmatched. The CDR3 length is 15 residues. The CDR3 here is CASTKTSWNTGELFF. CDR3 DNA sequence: TGTGCCAGCACCAAGACTAGCTGGAACACCGGGGAGCTGTTTTTT.

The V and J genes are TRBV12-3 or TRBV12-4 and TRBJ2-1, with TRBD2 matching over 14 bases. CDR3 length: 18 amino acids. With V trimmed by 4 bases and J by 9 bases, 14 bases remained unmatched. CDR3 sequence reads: CASSSRGLAGGLGIEQFF. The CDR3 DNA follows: TGTGCCAGCAGTTCCCGAGGACTAGCGGGAGGACTGGGGATTGAGCAGTTCTTC.

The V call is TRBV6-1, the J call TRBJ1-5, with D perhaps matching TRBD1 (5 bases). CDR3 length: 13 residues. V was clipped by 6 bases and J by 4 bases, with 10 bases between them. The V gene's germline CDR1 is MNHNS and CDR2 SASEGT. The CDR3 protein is CASSVWGNQPQHF. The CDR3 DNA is TGTGCCAGCAGCGTATGGGGGAATCAGCCCCAGCATTTT.

This CDR3 is CAISDRGWDRDGGTEAFF. DNA of the CDR3: TGTGCCATCAGTGACCGGGGTTGGGACAGGGATGGGGGGACTGAAGCTTTCTTT. V is TRBV10-3 and J is TRBJ1-1; 9 positions match TRBD1. V was clipped by 3 bases and J by 5 bases; unmatched bases: 16. The length of the CDR3 is 18 residues. Germline V gene sequence: CDR1 ENHRY, CDR2 SYGVKD.

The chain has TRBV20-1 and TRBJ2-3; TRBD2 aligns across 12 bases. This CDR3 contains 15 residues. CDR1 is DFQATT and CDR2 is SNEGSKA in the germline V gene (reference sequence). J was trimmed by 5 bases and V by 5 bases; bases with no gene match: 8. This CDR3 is CSAFSTSGRGDTQYF. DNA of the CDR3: TGCAGTGCTTTTTCGACTAGCGGGAGAGGAGATACGCAGTATTTT.

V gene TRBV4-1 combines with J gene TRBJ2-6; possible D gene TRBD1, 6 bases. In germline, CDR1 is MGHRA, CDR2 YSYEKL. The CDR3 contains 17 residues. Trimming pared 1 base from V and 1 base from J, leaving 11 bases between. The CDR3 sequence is CASSQARGGSGANVLTF. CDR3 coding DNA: TGCGCCAGCAGCCAAGCCCGAGGGGGTTCTGGGGCCAACGTCCTGACTTTC.

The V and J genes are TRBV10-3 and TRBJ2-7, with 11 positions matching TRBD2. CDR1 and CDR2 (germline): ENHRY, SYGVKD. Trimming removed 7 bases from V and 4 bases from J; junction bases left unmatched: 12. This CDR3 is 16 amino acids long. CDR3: CAIILSGRATGYEQYF. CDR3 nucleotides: TGTGCCATCATCCTTAGCGGGAGGGCCACGGGATACGAGCAGTACTTC.

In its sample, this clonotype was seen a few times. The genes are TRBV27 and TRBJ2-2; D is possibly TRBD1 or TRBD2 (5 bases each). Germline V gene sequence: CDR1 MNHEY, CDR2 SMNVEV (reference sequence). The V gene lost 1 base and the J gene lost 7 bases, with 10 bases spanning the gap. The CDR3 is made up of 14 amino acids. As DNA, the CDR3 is TGTGCCAGCAGTTTATATGGGGGAAGCGGGGAGCTGTTTTTT. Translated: CASSLYGGSGELFF.

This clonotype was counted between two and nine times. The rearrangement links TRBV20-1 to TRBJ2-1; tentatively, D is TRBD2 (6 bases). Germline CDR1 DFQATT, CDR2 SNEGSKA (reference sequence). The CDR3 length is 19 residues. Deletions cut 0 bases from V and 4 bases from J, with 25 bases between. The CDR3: CSARDQSPPGIAEYNEQFF. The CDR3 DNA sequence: TGCAGTGCTAGAGATCAAAGCCCGCCCGGGATAGCGGAATACAATGAGCAGTTCTTC.

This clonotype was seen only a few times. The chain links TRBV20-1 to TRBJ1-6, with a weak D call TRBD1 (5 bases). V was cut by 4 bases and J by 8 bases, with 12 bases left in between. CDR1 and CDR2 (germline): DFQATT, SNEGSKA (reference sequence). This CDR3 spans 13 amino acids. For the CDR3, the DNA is TGCAGTGCTAACGACGGGGGAGATTCACCCCTCCACTTT. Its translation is CSANDGGDSPLHF.

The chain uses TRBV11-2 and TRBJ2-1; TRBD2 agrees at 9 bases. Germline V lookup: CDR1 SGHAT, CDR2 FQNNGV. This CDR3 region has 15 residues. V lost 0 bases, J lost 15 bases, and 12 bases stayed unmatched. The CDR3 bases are TGTGCCAGCAGCTTAGAAGGACTAGCGAATCAGATACTGTTCTTC. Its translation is CASSLEGLANQILFF. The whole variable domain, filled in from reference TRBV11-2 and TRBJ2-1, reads EAGVAQSPRYKIIEKRQSVAFWCNPISGHATLYWYQQILGQGPKLLIQFQNNGVVDDSQLPKDRFSAERLKGVDSTLKIQPAKLEDSAVYLCASSLEGLANQILFFGPGTRLTVL.

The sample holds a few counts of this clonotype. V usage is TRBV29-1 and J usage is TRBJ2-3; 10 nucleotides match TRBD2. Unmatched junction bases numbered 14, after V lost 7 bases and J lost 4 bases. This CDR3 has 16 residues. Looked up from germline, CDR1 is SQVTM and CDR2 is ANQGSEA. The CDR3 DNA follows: TGCAGCGCCCTTCCACGGGGTGGACTAGCGGCAGATACGCAGTATTTT. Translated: CSALPRGGLAADTQYF.

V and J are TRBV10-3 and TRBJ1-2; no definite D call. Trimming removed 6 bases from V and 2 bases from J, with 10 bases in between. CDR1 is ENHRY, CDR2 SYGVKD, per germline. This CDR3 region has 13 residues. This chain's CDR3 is CAISPDRNYGYTF. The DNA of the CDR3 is TGTGCCATCAGCCCCGACCGAAACTATGGCTACACCTTC.

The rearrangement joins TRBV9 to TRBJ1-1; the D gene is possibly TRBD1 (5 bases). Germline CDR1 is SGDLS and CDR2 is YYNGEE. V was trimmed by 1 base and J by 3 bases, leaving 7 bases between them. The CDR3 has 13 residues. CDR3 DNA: TGTGCCAGCAGCGTACAGGGACACACTGAAGCTTTCTTT. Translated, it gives CASSVQGHTEAFF.

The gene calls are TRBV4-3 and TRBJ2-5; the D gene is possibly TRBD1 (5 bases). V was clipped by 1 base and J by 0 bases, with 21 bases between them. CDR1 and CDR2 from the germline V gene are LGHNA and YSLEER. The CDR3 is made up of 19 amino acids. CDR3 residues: CASSQGVGLSGQYQETQYF. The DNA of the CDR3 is TGCGCCAGCAGCCAAGGAGTAGGGCTGTCAGGGCAGTACCAAGAGACCCAGTACTTC.

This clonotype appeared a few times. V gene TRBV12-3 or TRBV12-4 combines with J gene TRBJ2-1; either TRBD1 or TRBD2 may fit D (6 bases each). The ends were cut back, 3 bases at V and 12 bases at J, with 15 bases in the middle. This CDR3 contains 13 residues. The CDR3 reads CASSFRGADGQFF. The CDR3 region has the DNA TGTGCCAGCAGTTTTAGGGGGGCCGATGGGCAGTTCTTC.

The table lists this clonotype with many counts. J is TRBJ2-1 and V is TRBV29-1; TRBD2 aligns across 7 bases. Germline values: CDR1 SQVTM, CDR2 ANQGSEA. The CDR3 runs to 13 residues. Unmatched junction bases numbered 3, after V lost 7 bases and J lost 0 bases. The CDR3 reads CSASGGSYNEQFF. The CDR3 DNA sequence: TGCAGCGCCTCGGGGGGCTCCTACAATGAGCAGTTCTTC.

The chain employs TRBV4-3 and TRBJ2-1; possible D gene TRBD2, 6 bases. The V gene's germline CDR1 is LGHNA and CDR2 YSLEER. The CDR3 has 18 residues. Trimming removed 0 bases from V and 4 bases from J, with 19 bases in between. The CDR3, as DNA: TGCGCCAGCAGCCAAGACCTTACGGGCGGGATACTATACAATGAGCAGTTCTTC. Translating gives CASSQDLTGGILYNEQFF.

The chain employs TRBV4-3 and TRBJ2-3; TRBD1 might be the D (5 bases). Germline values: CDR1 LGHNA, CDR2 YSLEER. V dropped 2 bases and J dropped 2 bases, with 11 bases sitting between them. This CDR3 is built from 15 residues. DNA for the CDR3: TGCGCCAGCAGCCAATCGACAGCCGTCACAGATACGCAGTATTTT. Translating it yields CASSQSTAVTDTQYF.

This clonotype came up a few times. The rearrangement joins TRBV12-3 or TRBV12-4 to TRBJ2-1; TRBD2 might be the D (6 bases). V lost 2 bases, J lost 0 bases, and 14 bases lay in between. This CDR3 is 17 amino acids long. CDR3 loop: CASSLFGRGYSYNEQFF. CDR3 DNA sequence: TGTGCCAGCAGTTTATTTGGGCGGGGCTACTCCTACAATGAGCAGTTCTTC.

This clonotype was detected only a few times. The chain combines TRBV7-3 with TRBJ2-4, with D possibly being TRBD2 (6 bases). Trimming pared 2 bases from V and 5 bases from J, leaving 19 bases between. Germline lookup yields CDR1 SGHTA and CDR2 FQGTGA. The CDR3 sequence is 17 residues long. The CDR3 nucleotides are TGTGCCAGCAGCTTATCCTTAACTAGCTGGGGCCAAAACATTCAGTACTTC. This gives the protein CASSLSLTSWGQNIQYF.

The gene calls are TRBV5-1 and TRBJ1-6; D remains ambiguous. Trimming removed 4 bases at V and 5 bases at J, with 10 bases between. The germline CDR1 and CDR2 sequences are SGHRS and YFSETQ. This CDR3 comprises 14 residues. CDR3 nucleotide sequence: TGCGCCAGCAGCCCCAACTCTGATAATTCACCCCTCCACTTT. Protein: CASSPNSDNSPLHF. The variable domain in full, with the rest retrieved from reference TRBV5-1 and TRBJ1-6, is KAGVTQTPRYLIKTRGQQVTLSCSPISGHRSVSWYQQTPGQGLQFLFEYFSETQRNKGNFPGRFSGRQFSNSRSEMNVSTLELGDSALYLCASSPNSDNSPLHFGNGTRLTVT.